This TCR beta chain is drawn from a study of T cell repertoires in cytomegalovirus infection. Study summary: The public TCR beta signatures pointed to both CMV infection and matching HLA type. General observations from the study: Clonotype analysis showed dominance of the ex vivo response by HLA-C-restricted CMV-specific TCR beta clonotypes. CMV carriers having the relevant HLA were flagged by cumulative public TCR beta family frequency.

This CDR3 region has 15 residues. Per the germline V gene, CDR1 is SGDLS and CDR2 is YYNGEE. Deletions cut 0 bases from V and 0 bases from J, with 10 bases between. With respect to this clonotype: Its antigen is not known.

TCRdb passed the reads through MiXCR, listing each CDR3 protein once. The sample has 560,000 or so distinct CDR3 sequences; approximately 15% are singletons. Sequencing was performed on CD8+ T cells from PBMCs. The chain couples TRBV9 to TRBJ2-7; no definite D call. The receptor was isolated from a human donor in good health (CMV status not recorded). Some clones in this sample may be carry-over from other donors' samples. In nucleotides, the CDR3 is TGTGCCAGCAGCGTAGAGGTTGGGTCCTCCTACGAGCAGTACTTC. It codes for CASSVEVGSSYEQYF.